This paragraph covers one TCR beta chain sequence. Antigen unknown. The sample is drawn from a study of T cell responses to AZD1222 COVID-19 vaccine. Study-wide context: Second-dose recipients at about 4 or about 12 weeks were treated as one pooled group.

The table came from immunoSEQ multiplex PCR; TCRdb's copy has only in-frame clones and leaves some out. The table includes approximately 97,000 clones, 84% detected once. Points from the study as a whole: There were vaccine-associated CD4 TCRs across spike, dominant at 160-218 and 743-854.

Germline-derived CDR1 and CDR2 are MDHEN and SYDVKM. This CDR3 has 15 amino acids. V was trimmed by 8 bases and J by 3 bases, leaving 16 bases between them. This clonotype originated in an adult in good health. The sequencing used peripheral blood, collected on day 0 of AZD1222 vaccination. The chain employs TRBV28 and TRBJ2-2; D tentatively fits TRBD1 or TRBD2 (6 bases each). CDR3 sequence reads: CASSSGARDTGELFF. The CDR3 region has the DNA TGTGCCAGCTCCTCGGGGGCGAGGGACACCGGGGAGCTGTTTTTT.